Presented here are 21 T cell receptor beta chains from one specimen sequenced in a study of T cell responses to AZD1222 COVID-19 vaccine. Assay used: immunoSEQ multiplex PCR; TCRdb lists only in-frame clones, some missing. The sample shows around 20,000 clones, approximately 88% of them seen only once. This specimen consisted of peripheral blood, obtained 28 days after the second AZD1222 dose. The receptors shown here come from an adult who received the AZD1222 COVID-19 vaccine.

The chain has TRBV11-1 and TRBJ1-3; D is undetermined. Germline CDR1 SGHAT, CDR2 FQDESV (reference sequence). This CDR3 region has 14 residues. V was pared by 6 bases and J by 2 bases, with 11 bases between. As DNA, the CDR3 is TGTGCCAGCAGTCAACGTGGAGCTGGAAACACCATATATTTT. As protein: CASSQRGAGNTIYF.

The chain joins TRBV19 to TRBJ2-7; 14 bases are shared with TRBD2. The junction had 5 bases not matched to a gene; V was cut back by 5 bases and J by 2 bases. Germline V gives CDR1 LNHDA, CDR2 SQIVND (reference sequence). The CDR3 spans 16 residues. The CDR3 nucleotides are TGTGCCAGTAGTGCAAGGACTAGCGGGAGGACCTACGAGCAGTACTTC. Translating it yields CASSARTSGRTYEQYF.

The rearrangement joins TRBV30 to TRBJ2-1, with 9 bases that match TRBD2. With V trimmed by 3 bases and J by 0 bases, 12 bases remained unmatched. The CDR3 is 18 amino acids. The V gene's germline CDR1 is GTSNPN and CDR2 SVGIG (reference sequence). This CDR3 is CAWSRLAAISSSYNEQFF. In nucleotides, the CDR3 is TGTGCCTGGAGCCGACTAGCGGCAATTTCGAGCTCCTACAATGAGCAGTTCTTC.

This chain's CDR3 is CASTGLAGDGTEQFF. CDR3 DNA: TGTGCCAGCACAGGACTAGCGGGAGACGGAACTGAGCAGTTCTTC. The V gene is TRBV7-2, the J gene TRBJ2-1, with 13 bases aligning to TRBD2. The CDR3 covers 15 residues. The V gene end was trimmed by 7 bases and the J gene end by 9 bases; junction bases not matched to a gene: 9. CDR1 SGHTA and CDR2 FQGNSA come from the germline V gene.

This chain joins TRBV6-2 or TRBV6-3 and TRBJ1-3, with D perhaps TRBD1 (6 bases). Trimming took off 6 bases at V and 0 bases at J, with 12 bases between the two ends. The CDR3 is made up of 15 amino acids. The germline gives CDR1 MNHEY, CDR2 SVGEGT. CDR3 in amino acids: CASSRGSSSGNTIYF. The CDR3 bases are TGTGCCAGCAGCAGGGGATCGAGCTCTGGAAACACCATATATTTT.

The V call is TRBV6-6, the J call TRBJ2-5; D gene unclear. Trimming shortened V by 5 bases and J by 2 bases, and 6 bases separated the two germline ends. Germline assignment: CDR1 MNHNY and CDR2 SVGAGI (reference sequence). The CDR3 spans 12 residues. CDR3 DNA: TGTGCCAGCAGTCCCGCTCAAGAGACCCAGTACTTC. Translating gives CASSPAQETQYF.

The V call is TRBV23-1, the J call TRBJ1-3; 7 positions match TRBD1. TRBV23-1 qualifies as an ORF whose function is uncertain. V dropped 4 bases and J dropped 3; count of bases not matched to a gene: 6. The CDR3 runs to 15 residues. The CDR3 is CASSPKGAYGNTIYF. In nucleotides, the CDR3 is TGCGCCAGCAGTCCGAAGGGGGCTTATGGAAACACCATATATTTT.

V usage is TRBV15 and J usage is TRBJ1-5; 8 positions match TRBD1. Germline V lookup: CDR1 LNHNV, CDR2 YYDKDF (reference sequence). The CDR3 is 15 residues long. Trimming removed 3 bases from V and 7 bases from J; junction bases left unmatched: 8. The CDR3, as DNA: TGTGCCACCAGCAGGGACAGGGTTGGGAGCCAGCCCCAGCATTTT. Translation gives CATSRDRVGSQPQHF.

In this sample, this clone turned up once. The V call is TRBV5-1, the J call TRBJ2-1, with D perhaps TRBD1 or TRBD2 (5 bases each). Germline values: CDR1 SGHRS, CDR2 YFSETQ. This CDR3 comprises 15 residues. V dropped 4 bases and J dropped 9 bases, with 20 bases sitting between them. The CDR3 DNA is TGCGCCAGCAGCGGGGACCCCCCTCTGGATAGTGAGCAGTTCTTC. Amino acids: CASSGDPPLDSEQFF.

CDR3 in amino acids: CASSKGGTSGRINEQFF. The CDR3 nucleotides read TGCGCCAGCAGTAAAGGGGGGACTAGCGGGAGAATCAATGAGCAGTTCTTC. The chain recombines TRBV10-2 with TRBJ2-1, with 14 bases lining up with TRBD2. V lost 5 bases, J lost 6 bases, and 9 bases stayed unmatched. Germline lookup yields CDR1 WSHSY and CDR2 SAAADI. The CDR3 totals 17 residues.

The rearrangement links TRBV11-2 to TRBJ2-2, with TRBD2 matching 15 bases. This CDR3 spans 15 amino acids. Germline assignment: CDR1 SGHAT and CDR2 FQNNGV. V was clipped by 6 bases and J by 6 bases; unmatched bases: 2. The DNA of the CDR3 is TGTGCCAGCAGTAGGACTAGCGGGAGGGCCGGGGAGCTGTTTTTT. It translates to CASSRTSGRAGELFF.

The chain joins TRBV6-1 to TRBJ2-7; no clear D gene. The V end lost 3 bases, the J end lost 5 bases, and 5 bases lay between the germline ends. Germline loops: CDR1 MNHNS, CDR2 SASEGT. The CDR3 spans 11 residues. The CDR3 region is CASSDLHEQYF. CDR3 in DNA: TGTGCCAGCAGTGATCTGCACGAGCAGTACTTC.

The V gene is TRBV5-3, the J gene TRBJ2-7, with 9 positions matching TRBD2. TRBV5-3 is an ORF, with its function uncertain. Trimming at V came to 4 bases and at J to 3 bases, leaving 20 bases not matched to a gene. The CDR3 has 19 residues. In DNA, the CDR3 is TGTGCCAGAAGCCTGGCAGGGGAGGAAAGACTAGCGGCCAGCTACGAGCAGTACTTC. This translates into CARSLAGEERLAASYEQYF.

This clone was seen only once. CDR3 DNA: TGTGCCAGCAGCTCCGGGCTAGCGGGAAGATTCGAGCAGTACTTC. Protein: CASSSGLAGRFEQYF. J is TRBJ2-7 and V is TRBV5-4; 9 nucleotides line up with TRBD2. CDR1 and CDR2 from the germline V gene are SGHNT and YYREEE (reference sequence). The junction had 10 bases not matched to a gene; V was cut back by 3 bases and J by 6 bases. CDR3 length equals 15 residues.

With regard to this clone: A junction end diverges from the germline sequence, so it may reflect a read error. CDR3 amino acids: CASSRVSRASF. CDR3 nucleotide sequence: TGTGCCAGCAGCCGAGTGAGCCGAGCCTCCTTC. The rearrangement joins TRBV7-9 to TRBJ2-7; D unresolved. This CDR3 spans 11 amino acids. Germline V gene sequence: CDR1 SEHNR, CDR2 FQNEAQ (reference sequence).

The V and J genes are TRBV19 and TRBJ1-4; D perhaps matches TRBD1 (6 bases). V shed 6 bases and J shed 8 bases, with 16 bases lying between them. Germline values: CDR1 LNHDA, CDR2 SQIVND (reference sequence). CDR3 length: 14 residues. CDR3: CASSNRAGGEKLFF. CDR3 sequence (DNA): TGTGCCAGTAGCAACAGGGCGGGAGGCGAAAAACTGTTTTTT.

This clone was recorded once. The CDR3 DNA is TGTGCCAGCTCACCTAATACACGCGAATGGAATTCACCCCTCCACTTT. Its protein product is CASSPNTREWNSPLHF. The chain uses TRBV18 and TRBJ1-6; D is undetermined. The CDR3 spans 16 residues. Per the germline V gene, CDR1 is KGHSH and CDR2 is LQKENI. Trimming pared 3 bases from V and 7 bases from J, leaving 16 bases between. Drawing the rest from reference TRBV18 and TRBJ1-6, the complete variable domain is NAGVMQNPRHLVRRRGQEARLRCSPMKGHSHVYWYRQLPEEGLKFMVYLQKENIIDESGMPKERFSAEFPKEGPSILRIQQVVRGDSAAYFCASSPNTREWNSPLHFGNGTRLTVT.

The V gene is TRBV29-1, the J gene TRBJ1-2; tentative D call: TRBD1 (5 bases). Trimming removed 4 bases at V and 3 bases at J, with 15 bases between. The V gene's germline CDR1 is SQVTM and CDR2 ANQGSEA. The CDR3 spans 14 residues. CDR3 bases: TGCAGCGTTGGGTTACTTACGGGGGACTATGGCTACACCTTC. It is translated as CSVGLLTGDYGYTF.

V and J are TRBV29-1 and TRBJ1-5; D call uncertain. The CDR3 consists of 12 residues. The V end was cut by 4 bases, the J end by 5 bases, with 9 bases between. CDR1 SQVTM and CDR2 ANQGSEA come from the germline V gene. The CDR3 reads CSVADVDQPQHF. The CDR3 coding sequence is TGCAGCGTTGCAGATGTGGATCAGCCCCAGCATTTT. Combining the CDR3 with reference TRBV29-1 and TRBJ1-5 gives the whole variable domain SAVISQKPSRDICQRGTSLTIQCQVDSQVTMMFWYRQQPGQSLTLIATANQGSEATYESGFVIDKFPISRPNLTFSTLTVSNMSPEDSSIYLCSVADVDQPQHFGDGTRLSIL.

This chain uses TRBV13 with TRBJ1-5; D gene uncertain. This CDR3 has 18 residues. Germline CDR1 reads PRHDT; CDR2 reads FYEKMQ (reference sequence). Trimming left V 5 bases short and J 3 bases short, with 23 bases between. Here the CDR3 DNA reads TGTGCCAGCAGCCCCTGGTGGGAGCGAACGCCCGTCAATCAGCCCCAGCATTTT. Its protein is CASSPWWERTPVNQPQHF. Full variable domain (rest looked up from reference TRBV13 and TRBJ1-5): AAGVIQSPRHLIKEKRETATLKCYPIPRHDTVYWYQQGPGQDPQFLISFYEKMQSDKGSIPDRFSAQQFSDYHSELNMSSLELGDSALYFCASSPWWERTPVNQPQHFGDGTRLSIL.

The chain links TRBV19 to TRBJ2-5, with D uncertain. CDR3 length equals 12 residues. The germline gives CDR1 LNHDA, CDR2 SQIVND (reference sequence). The V gene lost 5 bases and the J gene lost 3 bases, with 7 bases spanning the gap. The CDR3 nucleotides are TGTGCCAGTAGTTTCCGGGAAGAGACCCAGTACTTC. It is translated as CASSFREETQYF.